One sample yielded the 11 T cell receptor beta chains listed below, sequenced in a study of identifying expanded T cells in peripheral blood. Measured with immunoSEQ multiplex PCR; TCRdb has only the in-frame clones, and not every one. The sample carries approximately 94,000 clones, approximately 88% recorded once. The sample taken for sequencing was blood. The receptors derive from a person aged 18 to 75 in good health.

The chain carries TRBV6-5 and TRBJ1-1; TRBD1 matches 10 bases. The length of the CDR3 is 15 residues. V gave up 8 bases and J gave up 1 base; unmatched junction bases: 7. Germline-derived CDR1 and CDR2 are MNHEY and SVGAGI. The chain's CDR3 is CASGKTGGANTEAFF. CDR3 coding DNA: TGTGCCAGCGGAAAGACAGGGGGCGCGAACACTGAAGCTTTCTTT.

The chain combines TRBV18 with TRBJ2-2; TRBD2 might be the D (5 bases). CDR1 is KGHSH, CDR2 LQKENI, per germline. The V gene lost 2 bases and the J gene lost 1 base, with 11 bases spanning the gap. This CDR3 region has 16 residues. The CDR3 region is CASSPGVARNTGELFF. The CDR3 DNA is TGTGCCAGCTCACCAGGGGTAGCGAGGAACACCGGGGAGCTGTTTTTT.

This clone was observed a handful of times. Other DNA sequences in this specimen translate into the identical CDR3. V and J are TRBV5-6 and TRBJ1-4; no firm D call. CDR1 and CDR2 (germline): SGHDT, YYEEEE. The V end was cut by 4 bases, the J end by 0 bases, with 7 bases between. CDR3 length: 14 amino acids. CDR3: CASSLIATNEKLFF. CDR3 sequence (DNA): TGTGCCAGCAGCCTTATTGCAACTAATGAAAAACTGTTTTTT. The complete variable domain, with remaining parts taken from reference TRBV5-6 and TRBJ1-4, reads DAGVTQSPTHLIKTRGQQVTLRCSPKSGHDTVSWYQQALGQGPQFIFQYYEEEERQRGNFPDRFSGHQFPNYSSELNVNALLLGDSALYLCASSLIATNEKLFFGSGTQLSVL.

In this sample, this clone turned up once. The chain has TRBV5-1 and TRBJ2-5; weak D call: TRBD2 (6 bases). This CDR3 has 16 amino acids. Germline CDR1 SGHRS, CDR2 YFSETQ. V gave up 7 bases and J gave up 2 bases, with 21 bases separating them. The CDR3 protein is CASRSGISSEQETQYF. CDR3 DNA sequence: TGCGCCAGCCGATCGGGGATCTCTAGCGAACAAGAGACCCAGTACTTC. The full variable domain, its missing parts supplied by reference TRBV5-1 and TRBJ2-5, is KAGVTQTPRYLIKTRGQQVTLSCSPISGHRSVSWYQQTPGQGLQFLFEYFSETQRNKGNFPGRFSGRQFSNSRSEMNVSTLELGDSALYLCASRSGISSEQETQYFGPGTRLLVL.

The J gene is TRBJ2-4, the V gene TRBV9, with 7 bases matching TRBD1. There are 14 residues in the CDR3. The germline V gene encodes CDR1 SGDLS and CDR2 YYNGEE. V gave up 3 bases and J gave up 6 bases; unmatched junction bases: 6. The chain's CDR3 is CASSGQGRGNIQYF. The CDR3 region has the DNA TGTGCCAGCAGCGGACAGGGACGGGGAAACATTCAGTACTTC.

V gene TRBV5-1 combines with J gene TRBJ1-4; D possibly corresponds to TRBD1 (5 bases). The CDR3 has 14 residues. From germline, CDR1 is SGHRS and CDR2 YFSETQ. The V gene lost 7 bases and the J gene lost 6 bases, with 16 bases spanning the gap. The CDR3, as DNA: TGCGCCAGCGCCTTGGGGGGGTTAGATGAAAAACTGTTTTTT. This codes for CASALGGLDEKLFF. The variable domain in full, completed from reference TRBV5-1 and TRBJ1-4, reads KAGVTQTPRYLIKTRGQQVTLSCSPISGHRSVSWYQQTPGQGLQFLFEYFSETQRNKGNFPGRFSGRQFSNSRSEMNVSTLELGDSALYLCASALGGLDEKLFFGSGTQLSVL.

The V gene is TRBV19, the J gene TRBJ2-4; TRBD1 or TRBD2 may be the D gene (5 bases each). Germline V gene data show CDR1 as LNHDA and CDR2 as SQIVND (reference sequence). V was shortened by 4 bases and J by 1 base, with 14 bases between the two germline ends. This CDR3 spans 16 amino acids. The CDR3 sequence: CASSKSTEGAKNIQYF. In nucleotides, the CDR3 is TGTGCCAGTAGTAAGTCGACTGAGGGGGCCAAAAACATTCAGTACTTC.

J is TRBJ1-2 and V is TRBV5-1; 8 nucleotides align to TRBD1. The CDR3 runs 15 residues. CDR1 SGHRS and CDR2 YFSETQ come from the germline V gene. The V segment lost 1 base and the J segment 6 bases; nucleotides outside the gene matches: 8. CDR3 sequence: CASSLTSGTGDGYTF. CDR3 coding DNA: TGCGCCAGCAGCTTGACCTCCGGGACAGGAGATGGCTACACCTTC.

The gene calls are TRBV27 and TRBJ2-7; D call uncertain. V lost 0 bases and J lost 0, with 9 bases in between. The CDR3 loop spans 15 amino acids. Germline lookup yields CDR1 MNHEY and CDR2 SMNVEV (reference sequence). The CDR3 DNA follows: TGTGCCAGCAGTTTATCGCCACAGATCTCCTACGAGCAGTACTTC. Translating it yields CASSLSPQISYEQYF.

The CDR3 nucleotides read TGTGCAAGTCGCTTAGGAGGACAGACGAACACCGGGGAGCTGTTTTTT. Its protein is CASRLGGQTNTGELFF. This sequence joins TRBV12-2 and TRBJ2-2; the tabulated D call, TRBD1, remains unverified against the DNA. TRBV12-2 corresponds to a pseudogene. The CDR3 length is 16 residues.

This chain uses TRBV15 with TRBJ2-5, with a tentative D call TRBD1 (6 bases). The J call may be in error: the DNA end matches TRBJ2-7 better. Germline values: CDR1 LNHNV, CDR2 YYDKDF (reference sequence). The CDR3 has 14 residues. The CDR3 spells CATSRDGGAYEQYF. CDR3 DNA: TGTGCCACCAGCAGAGATGGGGGCGCGTACGAGCAGTACTTC.